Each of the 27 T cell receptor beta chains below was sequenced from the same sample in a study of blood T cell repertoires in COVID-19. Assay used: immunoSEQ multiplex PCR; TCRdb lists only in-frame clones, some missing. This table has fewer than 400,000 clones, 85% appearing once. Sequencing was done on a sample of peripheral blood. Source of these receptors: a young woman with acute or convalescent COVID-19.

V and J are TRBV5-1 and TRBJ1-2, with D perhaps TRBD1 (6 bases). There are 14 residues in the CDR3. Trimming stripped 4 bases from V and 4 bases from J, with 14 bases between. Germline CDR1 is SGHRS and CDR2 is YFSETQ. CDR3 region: CASSVTGQSYGYTF. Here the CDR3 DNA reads TGCGCCAGCAGCGTTACGGGACAATCCTATGGCTACACCTTC.

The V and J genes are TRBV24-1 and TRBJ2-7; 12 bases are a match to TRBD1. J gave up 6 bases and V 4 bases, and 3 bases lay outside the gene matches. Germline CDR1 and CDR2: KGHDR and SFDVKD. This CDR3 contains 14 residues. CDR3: CATSEGTGGSEQYF. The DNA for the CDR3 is TGTGCCACCAGTGAGGGGACAGGGGGCTCCGAGCAGTACTTC.

CDR3 in amino acids: CASSIPRGPTYEQYF. DNA for the CDR3: TGTGCCAGTAGTATACCCAGGGGGCCGACCTACGAGCAGTACTTC. The V call is TRBV19, the J call TRBJ2-7; 8 positions match TRBD1. J was trimmed by 2 bases and V by 2 bases; bases with no gene match: 5. Germline CDR1 LNHDA, CDR2 SQIVND (reference sequence). The CDR3 loop spans 15 amino acids.

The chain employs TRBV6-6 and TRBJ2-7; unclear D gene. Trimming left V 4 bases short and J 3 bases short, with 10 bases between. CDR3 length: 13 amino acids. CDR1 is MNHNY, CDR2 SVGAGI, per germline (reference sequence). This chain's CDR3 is CASSSTPSYEQYF. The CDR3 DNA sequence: TGTGCCAGCAGTTCGACACCCAGCTACGAGCAGTACTTC.

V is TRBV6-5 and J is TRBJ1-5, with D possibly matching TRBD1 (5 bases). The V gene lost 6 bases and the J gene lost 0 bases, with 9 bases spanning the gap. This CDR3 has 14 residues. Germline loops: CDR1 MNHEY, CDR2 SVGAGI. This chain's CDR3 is CASRTGHSNQPQHF. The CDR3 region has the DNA TGTGCCAGCAGGACCGGACATAGCAATCAGCCCCAGCATTTT.

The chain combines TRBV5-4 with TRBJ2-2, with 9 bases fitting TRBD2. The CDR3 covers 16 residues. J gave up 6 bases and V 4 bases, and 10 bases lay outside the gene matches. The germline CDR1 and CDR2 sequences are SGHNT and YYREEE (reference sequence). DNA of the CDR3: TGTGCCAGCAGCGGGTCTCGCGGGGGGGCCCCCGGGGAGCTGTTTTTT. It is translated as CASSGSRGGAPGELFF.

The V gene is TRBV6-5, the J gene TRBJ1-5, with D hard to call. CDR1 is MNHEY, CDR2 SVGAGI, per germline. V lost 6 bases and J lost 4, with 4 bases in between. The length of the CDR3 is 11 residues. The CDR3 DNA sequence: TGTGCCAGCAGAGCTAATCAGCCCCAGCATTTT. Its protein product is CASRANQPQHF.

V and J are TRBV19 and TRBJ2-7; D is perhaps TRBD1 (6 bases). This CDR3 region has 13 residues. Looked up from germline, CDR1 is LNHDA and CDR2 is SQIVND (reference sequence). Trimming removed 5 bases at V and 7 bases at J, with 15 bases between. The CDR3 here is CASSPRQVYEQYF. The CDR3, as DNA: TGTGCCAGTAGTCCCCGACAGGTTTATGAGCAGTACTTC.

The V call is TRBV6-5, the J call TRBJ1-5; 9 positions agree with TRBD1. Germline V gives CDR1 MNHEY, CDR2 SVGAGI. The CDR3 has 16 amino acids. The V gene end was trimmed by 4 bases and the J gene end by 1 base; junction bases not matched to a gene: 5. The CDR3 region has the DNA TGTGCCAGCAGTTCAACAGGGGGCGTAAGCAATCAGCCCCAGCATTTT. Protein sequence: CASSSTGGVSNQPQHF.

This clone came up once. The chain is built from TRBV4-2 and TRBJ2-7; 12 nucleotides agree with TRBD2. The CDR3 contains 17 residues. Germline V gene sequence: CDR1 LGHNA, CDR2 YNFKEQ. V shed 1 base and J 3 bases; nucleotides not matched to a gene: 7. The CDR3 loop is CASSQGSATSGSYEQYF. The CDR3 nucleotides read TGTGCCAGCAGCCAAGGCTCTGCGACTAGCGGGAGCTACGAGCAGTACTTC.

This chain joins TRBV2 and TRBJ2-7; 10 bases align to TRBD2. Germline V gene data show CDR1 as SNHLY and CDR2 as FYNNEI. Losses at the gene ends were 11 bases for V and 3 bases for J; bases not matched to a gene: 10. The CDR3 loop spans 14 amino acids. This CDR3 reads CARGLAGEGYEQYF. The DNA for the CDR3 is TGTGCCCGGGGGCTAGCGGGGGAGGGCTACGAGCAGTACTTC.

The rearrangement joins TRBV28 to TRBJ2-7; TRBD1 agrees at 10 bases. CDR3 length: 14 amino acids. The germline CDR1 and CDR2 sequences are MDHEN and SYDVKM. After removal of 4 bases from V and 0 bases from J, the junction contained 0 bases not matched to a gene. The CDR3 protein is CASSWTGGSYEQYF. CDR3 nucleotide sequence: TGTGCCAGCAGTTGGACAGGGGGCTCCTACGAGCAGTACTTC.

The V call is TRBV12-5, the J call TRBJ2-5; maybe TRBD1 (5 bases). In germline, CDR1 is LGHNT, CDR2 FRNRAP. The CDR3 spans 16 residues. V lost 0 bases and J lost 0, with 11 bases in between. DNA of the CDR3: TGTGCTAGTGGTTTGGTACTGGCAGGGTACCAAGAGACCCAGTACTTC. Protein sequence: CASGLVLAGYQETQYF. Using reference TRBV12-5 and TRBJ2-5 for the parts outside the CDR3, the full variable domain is DARVTQTPRHKVTEMGQEVTMRCQPILGHNTVFWYRQTMMQGLELLAYFRNRAPLDDSGMPKDRFSAEMPDATLATLKIQPSEPRDSAVYFCASGLVLAGYQETQYFGPGTRLLVL.

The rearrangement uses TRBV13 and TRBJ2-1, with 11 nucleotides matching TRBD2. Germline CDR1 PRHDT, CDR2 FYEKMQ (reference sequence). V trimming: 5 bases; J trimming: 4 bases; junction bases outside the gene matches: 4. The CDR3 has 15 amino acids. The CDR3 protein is CASSPGTSGYNEQFF. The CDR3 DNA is TGTGCCAGCAGCCCAGGGACTAGCGGATACAATGAGCAGTTCTTC.

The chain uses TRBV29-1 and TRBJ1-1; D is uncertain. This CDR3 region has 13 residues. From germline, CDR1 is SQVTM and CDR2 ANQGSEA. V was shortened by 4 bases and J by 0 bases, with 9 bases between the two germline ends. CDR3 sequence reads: CSVAGRLNTEAFF. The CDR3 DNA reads TGCAGCGTTGCGGGTCGTTTGAACACTGAAGCTTTCTTT.

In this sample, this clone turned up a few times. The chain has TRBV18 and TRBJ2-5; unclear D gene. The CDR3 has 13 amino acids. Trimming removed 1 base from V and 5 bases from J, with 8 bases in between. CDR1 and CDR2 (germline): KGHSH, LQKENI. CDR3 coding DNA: TGTGCCAGCTCACCACTGATCGGGGAGACCCAGTACTTC. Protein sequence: CASSPLIGETQYF. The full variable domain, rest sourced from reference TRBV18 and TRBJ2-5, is NAGVMQNPRHLVRRRGQEARLRCSPMKGHSHVYWYRQLPEEGLKFMVYLQKENIIDESGMPKERFSAEFPKEGPSILRIQQVVRGDSAAYFCASSPLIGETQYFGPGTRLLVL.

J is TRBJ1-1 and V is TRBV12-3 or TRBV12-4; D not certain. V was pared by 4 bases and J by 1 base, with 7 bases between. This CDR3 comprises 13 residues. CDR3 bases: TGTGCCAGCAGTTCTAACAGGAACACTGAAGCTTTCTTT. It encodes CASSSNRNTEAFF.

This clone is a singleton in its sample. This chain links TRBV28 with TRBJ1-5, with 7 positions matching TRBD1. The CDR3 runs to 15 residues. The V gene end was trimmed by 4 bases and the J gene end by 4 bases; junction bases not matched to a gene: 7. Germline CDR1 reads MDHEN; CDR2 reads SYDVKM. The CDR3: CASSSTGTDNQPQHF. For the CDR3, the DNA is TGTGCCAGCAGTTCGACAGGGACCGATAATCAGCCCCAGCATTTT. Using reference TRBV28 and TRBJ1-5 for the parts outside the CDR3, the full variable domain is DVKVTQSSRYLVKRTGEKVFLECVQDMDHENMFWYRQDPGLGLRLIYFSYDVKMKEKGDIPEGYSVSREKKERFSLILESASTNQTSMYLCASSSTGTDNQPQHFGDGTRLSIL.

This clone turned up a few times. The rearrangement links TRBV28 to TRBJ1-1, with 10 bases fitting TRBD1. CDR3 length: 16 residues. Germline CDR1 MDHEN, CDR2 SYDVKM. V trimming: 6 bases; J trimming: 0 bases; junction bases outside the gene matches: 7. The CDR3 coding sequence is TGTGCCAGCAGCGATGACAGGGGGCGGGTGAACACTGAAGCTTTCTTT. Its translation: CASSDDRGRVNTEAFF.

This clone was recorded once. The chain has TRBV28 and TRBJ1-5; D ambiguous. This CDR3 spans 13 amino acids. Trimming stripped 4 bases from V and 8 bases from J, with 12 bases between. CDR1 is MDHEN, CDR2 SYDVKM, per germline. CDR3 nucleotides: TGTGCCAGCAGTTGGGAGGGCGTTAAGCCCCAGCATTTT. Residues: CASSWEGVKPQHF.

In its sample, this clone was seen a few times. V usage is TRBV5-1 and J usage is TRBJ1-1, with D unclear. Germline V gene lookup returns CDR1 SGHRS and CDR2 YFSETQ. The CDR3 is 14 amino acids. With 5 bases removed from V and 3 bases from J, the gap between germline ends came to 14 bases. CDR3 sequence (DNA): TGCGCCAGCAGGGTAAGCTATCGGGACACTGAAGCTTTCTTT. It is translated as CASRVSYRDTEAFF.

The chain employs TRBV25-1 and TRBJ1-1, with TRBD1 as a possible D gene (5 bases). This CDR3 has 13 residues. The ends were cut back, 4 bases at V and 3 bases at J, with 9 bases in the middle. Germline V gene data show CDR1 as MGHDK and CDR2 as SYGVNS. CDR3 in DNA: TGTGCCAGCAGTGGCCAGGGCGACACTGAAGCTTTCTTT. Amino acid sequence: CASSGQGDTEAFF.

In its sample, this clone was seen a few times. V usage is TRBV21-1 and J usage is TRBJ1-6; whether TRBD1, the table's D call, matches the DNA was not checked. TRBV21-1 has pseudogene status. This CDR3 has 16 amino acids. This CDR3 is CASSKGQGGRDSPLHF. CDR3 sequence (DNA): TGTGCCAGCAGCAAAGGACAGGGGGGACGGGATTCACCCCTCCACTTT.

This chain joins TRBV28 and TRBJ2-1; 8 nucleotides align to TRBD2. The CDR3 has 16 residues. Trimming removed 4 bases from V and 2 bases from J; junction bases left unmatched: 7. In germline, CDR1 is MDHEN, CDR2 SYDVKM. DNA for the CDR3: TGTGCCAGCAGTTCCCTAGCGGGTGGGGCCTACAATGAGCAGTTCTTC. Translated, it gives CASSSLAGGAYNEQFF.

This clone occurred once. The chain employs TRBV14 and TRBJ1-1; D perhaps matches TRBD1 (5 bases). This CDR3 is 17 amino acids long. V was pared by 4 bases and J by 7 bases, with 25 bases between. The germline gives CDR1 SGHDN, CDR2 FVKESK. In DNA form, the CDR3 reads TGTGCCAGCAGCCGGAGAGAGGCCCAAGTTCGGGGGAATGAAGCTTTCTTT. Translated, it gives CASSRREAQVRGNEAFF.

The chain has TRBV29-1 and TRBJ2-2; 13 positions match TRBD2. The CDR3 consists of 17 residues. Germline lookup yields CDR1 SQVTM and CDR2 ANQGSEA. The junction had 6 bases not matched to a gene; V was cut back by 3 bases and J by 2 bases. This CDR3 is CSVEGGLAGSNTGELFF. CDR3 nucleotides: TGCAGCGTTGAGGGGGGACTAGCGGGGAGTAACACCGGGGAGCTGTTTTTT.

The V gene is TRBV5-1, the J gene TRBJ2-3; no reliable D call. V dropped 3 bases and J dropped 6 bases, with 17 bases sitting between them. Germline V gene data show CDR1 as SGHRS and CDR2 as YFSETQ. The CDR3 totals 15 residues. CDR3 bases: TGCGCCAGCAGCTCCTCTCCCGGGTCTCGGGATACGCAGTATTTT. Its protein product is CASSSSPGSRDTQYF.